The T cell receptor beta chain described here comes from a study of T cells in Graves' hyperthyroidism and ophthalmopathy. Study findings and constraints: Blood also showed most of the thyroid clonotypes that were expanded above 0.001. Stable hyperthyroidism and ophthalmopathy were separated using 13 V-J signatures.

Amplification of TCR beta CDR3 regions was performed using RNA transcripts as template. TCR CDR3 regions were first amplified by RT-PCR with HTBI primers. From the multiplex PCR reads, TCRdb called clonotypes with MiXCR, one entry per CDR3 protein. The data contain 95,000 to 110,000 distinct CDR3 sequences, about 45% of them singletons. Patients aged 18 to 65 had newly diagnosed hyperthyroidism that had lasted under 2 months. Using roughly 9.4 ml of fresh peripheral blood, PBMCs were prepared. This clonotype has at least ten counts. Its antigen is unidentified. This sequence originates from a man aged 40-55 years with Graves' hyperthyroidism. Material: blood.

The CDR3 region is CASSHPAGGTDTQYF. As DNA, the CDR3 is TGTGCCAGCAGCCATCCAGCGGGAGGGACAGATACGCAGTATTTT. V and J are TRBV3-1 and TRBJ2-3; 10 bases agree with TRBD2. The V segment lost 3 bases and the J segment 3 bases; nucleotides outside the gene matches: 3. The germline gives CDR1 LGHDT, CDR2 YNNKEL (reference sequence). The CDR3 runs to 15 residues.